One and the same sample provided the 30 T cell receptor beta chains below, sequenced in a study of T-cell reconstitution after alpha-beta-depleted transplantation in children. The TCRbeta library incorporated unique molecular identifiers. TCRdb redid the calling of the PCR reads with MiXCR, one entry per CDR3 protein. The table includes some 390,000 distinct CDR3 sequences, about a fifth detected once. The specimen was PBMCs from the stem cell graft donor, collected from the stem cell graft. The source of these receptors is a human donor who donated a stem cell graft to a child with acute myeloid leukemia.

This clonotype was detected many times. The rearrangement uses TRBV6-5 and TRBJ2-7; the D gene is possibly TRBD1 (5 bases). CDR1 and CDR2 (germline): MNHEY, SVGAGI. Trimming took 6 bases from V and 2 from J, leaving 14 bases between them. This CDR3 is 14 amino acids long. The CDR3 DNA follows: TGTGCCAGCAGCCCACAGGAGATTACCTACGAGCAGTACTTC. This encodes CASSPQEITYEQYF.

The J gene is TRBJ2-1, the V gene TRBV5-1; D remains ambiguous. This CDR3 region has 16 residues. Trimming left V 0 bases short and J 2 bases short, with 12 bases between. Germline CDR1 is SGHRS and CDR2 is YFSETQ. The CDR3 bases are TGCGCCAGCAGCTTGGCCGTGGTGGGTCCCTACAATGAGCAGTTCTTC. It specifies CASSLAVVGPYNEQFF. Together with reference TRBV5-1 and TRBJ2-1, the CDR3 gives the full variable domain: KAGVTQTPRYLIKTRGQQVTLSCSPISGHRSVSWYQQTPGQGLQFLFEYFSETQRNKGNFPGRFSGRQFSNSRSEMNVSTLELGDSALYLCASSLAVVGPYNEQFFGPGTRLTVL.

The V gene is TRBV12-3 or TRBV12-4, the J gene TRBJ2-1, with D possibly TRBD2 on 6 matching bases. Trimming removed 1 base at V and 4 bases at J, with 11 bases between. The CDR3 is 15 residues long. The CDR3 coding sequence is TGTGCCAGCAGTTTAGGGGCGGGATTTTACAATGAGCAGTTCTTC. Protein sequence: CASSLGAGFYNEQFF.

This clonotype was seen many times. The V call is TRBV7-2, the J call TRBJ1-5; 8 bases map to TRBD1. Looked up from germline, CDR1 is SGHTA and CDR2 is FQGNSA. CDR3 size: 15 residues. The J segment lost 7 bases and the V segment lost 0 bases, leaving 5 bases of the junction unmatched. The CDR3 sequence is CASSLASGGGQPQHF. For the CDR3, the DNA is TGTGCCAGCAGCTTAGCGTCAGGGGGCGGACAGCCCCAGCATTTT.

This clonotype was seen a handful of times. The gene calls are TRBV7-2 and TRBJ2-6; 7 nucleotides match TRBD1. Germline V CDR1 and CDR2: SGHTA, FQGNSA. This CDR3 is built from 17 residues. The V segment lost 5 bases and the J segment 4 bases; nucleotides outside the gene matches: 11. Here the CDR3 reads CASSHRQTGTGANVLTF. In DNA, the CDR3 is TGTGCCAGCAGCCACAGACAGACAGGGACCGGGGCCAACGTCCTGACTTTC.

This clonotype was counted a few times. The V call is TRBV4-3, the J call TRBJ2-1, with D possibly called TRBD1 or TRBD2 (5 bases each). Germline CDR1 LGHNA, CDR2 YSLEER. V gave up 1 base and J gave up 14 bases, with 18 bases separating them. This CDR3 region has 14 residues. CDR3 sequence (DNA): TGCGCCAGCAGCCAAGTAGCAGCGGCCAGGGCTAAGTTCTTC. Translation gives CASSQVAAARAKFF.

The genes are TRBV6-5 and TRBJ2-5, with 10 nucleotides matching TRBD2. V lost 7 bases and J lost 5; bases outside the gene matches: 4. Looked up from germline, CDR1 is MNHEY and CDR2 is SVGAGI. This CDR3 spans 13 amino acids. CDR3 DNA: TGTGCCAGCAAACTAGCGGGGTGGGAGACCCAGTACTTC. This encodes CASKLAGWETQYF.

This clonotype was picked up a small number of times. The chain uses TRBV4-1 and TRBJ1-2; D is ambiguous. The CDR3 contains 15 residues. V was pared by 1 base and J by 2 bases, with 11 bases between. The germline V gene encodes CDR1 MGHRA and CDR2 YSYEKL. The DNA of the CDR3 is TGCGCCAGCAGCCAAGGAGAGGGATCCAACTATGGCTACACCTTC. Protein sequence: CASSQGEGSNYGYTF.

The genes are TRBV6-5 and TRBJ2-7; D perhaps matches TRBD2 (6 bases). The V and J ends lost 2 bases and 1 base respectively, with 12 bases between them. Germline V lookup: CDR1 MNHEY, CDR2 SVGAGI. The CDR3 totals 15 residues. This chain's CDR3 is CASSYDEGGSYEQYF. For the CDR3, the DNA is TGTGCCAGCAGTTACGATGAGGGAGGATCCTACGAGCAGTACTTC.

This chain uses TRBV7-2 with TRBJ2-4; 9 bases align to TRBD1. In germline, CDR1 is SGHTA, CDR2 FQGNSA. The CDR3 loop spans 15 amino acids. V was clipped by 1 base and J by 5 bases; unmatched bases: 3. The CDR3 nucleotides read TGTGCCAGCAGCTTAGTGGACAGGGGACAAAACATTCAGTACTTC. Protein product: CASSLVDRGQNIQYF.

This clonotype was counted at least ten times. The rearrangement joins TRBV12-3 or TRBV12-4 to TRBJ2-3; a weak D match, TRBD2 (6 bases). The CDR3 contains 13 residues. Trimming stripped 10 bases from V and 0 bases from J, with 11 bases between. The CDR3 spells CAISGESTDTQYF. The CDR3 DNA follows: TGTGCCATCTCGGGGGAGAGCACAGATACGCAGTATTTT.

This clonotype was counted between two and nine times. The chain joins TRBV4-1 to TRBJ2-1; 8 bases line up with TRBD2. From germline, CDR1 is MGHRA and CDR2 YSYEKL. The CDR3 loop spans 13 amino acids. Trimming at V came to 4 bases and at J to 5 bases, leaving 1 base not matched to a gene. The CDR3 DNA is TGCGCCAGCAGCCGGACTAGCAACAATGAGCAGTTCTTC. This sequence encodes CASSRTSNNEQFF.

This clonotype was counted between two and nine times. This sequence joins TRBV7-8 and TRBJ2-7; 12 nucleotides line up with TRBD2. This CDR3 region has 15 residues. CDR1 SGHVS and CDR2 FQNEAQ come from the germline V gene. Trimming removed 5 bases from V and 2 bases from J; junction bases left unmatched: 4. CDR3 residues: CASSISSGRAYEQYF. CDR3 bases: TGTGCCAGCAGCATCTCTAGCGGGAGGGCCTACGAGCAGTACTTC.

This clonotype was observed many times. At one end the junction does not follow the germline gene, possibly because of a read error. The V and J genes are TRBV12-3 or TRBV12-4 and TRBJ2-5; D remains unclear. The CDR3 loop spans 14 amino acids. The CDR3 loop is CASSPRTDQETQYF. In DNA form, the CDR3 reads TGCGCCAGCAGCCCTCGGACGGACCAAGAGACCCAGTACTTC.

The chain combines TRBV28 with TRBJ2-7, with TRBD2 identical over 15 bases. V gave up 5 bases and J gave up 1 base; unmatched junction bases: 3. This CDR3 contains 16 residues. Germline values: CDR1 MDHEN, CDR2 SYDVKM. The CDR3 coding sequence is TGTGCCAGCAGTCCGGGACTAGCGGGAGGTTCCTACGAGCAGTACTTC. Translating it yields CASSPGLAGGSYEQYF. Variable domain in full (rest from reference TRBV28 and TRBJ2-7): DVKVTQSSRYLVKRTGEKVFLECVQDMDHENMFWYRQDPGLGLRLIYFSYDVKMKEKGDIPEGYSVSREKKERFSLILESASTNQTSMYLCASSPGLAGGSYEQYFGPGTRLTVT.

The rearrangement links TRBV20-1 to TRBJ1-5; the D gene is possibly TRBD1 (5 bases). CDR1 is DFQATT, CDR2 SNEGSKA, per germline (reference sequence). This CDR3 spans 12 amino acids. Trimming shortened V by 6 bases and J by 7 bases, and 13 bases separated the two germline ends. The CDR3 region has the DNA TGCAGTGCCGGACAATTCGGGCAGCCCCAGCATTTT. This gives the protein CSAGQFGQPQHF.

CDR3 residues: CSVDDRRINTEAFF. The CDR3 bases are TGCAGCGTTGACGACAGGAGGATAAACACTGAAGCTTTCTTT. The chain uses TRBV29-1 and TRBJ1-1, with D tentatively TRBD1 (6 bases). Germline V gives CDR1 SQVTM, CDR2 ANQGSEA. Trimming shortened V by 3 bases and J by 2 bases, and 13 bases separated the two germline ends. The CDR3 runs 14 residues.

The genes are TRBV27 and TRBJ1-2; TRBD1 agrees at 9 bases. V was clipped by 2 bases and J by 1 base; unmatched bases: 2. The CDR3 is 15 amino acids. CDR1 is MNHEY and CDR2 is SMNVEV in the germline V gene (reference sequence). CDR3 nucleotide sequence: TGTGCCAGCAGTTTAAAGACAGGGGGTAACTATGGCTACACCTTC. This codes for CASSLKTGGNYGYTF.

The rearrangement links TRBV28 to TRBJ2-1, with 8 bases lining up with TRBD2. Germline assignment: CDR1 MDHEN and CDR2 SYDVKM. V shed 7 bases, J shed 3 bases, and the junction held 11 bases outside the gene matches. This CDR3 is built from 16 residues. CDR3 coding DNA: TGTGCCAGCATCCCTGCTCTAGCGGGTTACTACAATGAGCAGTTCTTC. Translation: CASIPALAGYYNEQFF.

The CDR3 here is CASSRTYLVFSKSQETQYF. In nucleotides, the CDR3 is TGTGCCAGCAGTCGTACCTACCTCGTGTTTTCCAAGTCCCAAGAGACCCAGTACTTC. The chain combines TRBV27 with TRBJ2-5, with D unresolved. Deletions cut 5 bases from V and 1 base from J, with 26 bases between. CDR1 is MNHEY, CDR2 SMNVEV, per germline (reference sequence). CDR3 size: 19 residues.

This clonotype was counted only a few times. The rearrangement uses TRBV7-3 and TRBJ2-1; 11 positions match TRBD2. V shed 1 base, J shed 0 bases, and the junction held 2 bases outside the gene matches. The CDR3 extends over 17 amino acids. CDR1 is SGHTA, CDR2 FQGTGA, per germline. The CDR3 DNA reads as TGTGCCAGCAGCTTAATGACTAGCGGGAACTCCTACAATGAGCAGTTCTTC. It translates to CASSLMTSGNSYNEQFF.

This clonotype has at least ten counts. The chain has TRBV24-1 and TRBJ2-1; 7 nucleotides agree with TRBD2. The CDR3 sequence is 14 residues long. The V segment lost 5 bases and the J segment 4 bases; nucleotides outside the gene matches: 4. The germline V gene has CDR1 KGHDR and CDR2 SFDVKD. Here the CDR3 reads CATSGPGLYNEQFF. In DNA form, the CDR3 reads TGTGCCACCAGTGGGCCGGGACTATACAATGAGCAGTTCTTC.

This clonotype was picked up many times. The gene calls are TRBV10-3 and TRBJ2-7; 7 bases match TRBD1. Germline V gene lookup returns CDR1 ENHRY and CDR2 SYGVKD. The V gene end was trimmed by 6 bases and the J gene end by 6 bases; junction bases not matched to a gene: 11. This CDR3 has 14 residues. The CDR3, as DNA: TGTGCCATCAGGGGGTCAGCGACAGGGCCCGAGCAGTACTTC. Protein sequence: CAIRGSATGPEQYF.

The chain joins TRBV11-2 to TRBJ2-7, with TRBD2 matching 9 bases. Germline lookup yields CDR1 SGHAT and CDR2 FQNNGV. CDR3 length: 15 amino acids. The ends lost 0 bases at V and 4 bases at J; junction bases unmatched: 4. CDR3 sequence (DNA): TGTGCCAGCAGCTTAGAGGCTAGCGGGAAATACGAGCAGTACTTC. This translates into CASSLEASGKYEQYF.

Here the CDR3 reads CASTALAGGSNEQFF. The CDR3 DNA reads as TGTGCCAGCACGGCCCTAGCGGGAGGTTCCAATGAGCAGTTCTTC. The gene calls are TRBV27 and TRBJ2-1, with 11 nucleotides matching TRBD2. This CDR3 has 15 residues. Germline loops: CDR1 MNHEY, CDR2 SMNVEV (reference sequence). J lost 6 bases, V lost 7 bases, and 8 bases had no gene match.

The rearrangement joins TRBV20-1 to TRBJ1-5, with 7 positions matching TRBD1. The CDR3 is 13 residues long. CDR1 and CDR2 (germline): DFQATT, SNEGSKA (reference sequence). V dropped 6 bases and J dropped 7; count of bases not matched to a gene: 9. CDR3 in amino acids: CSAPRQGGQPQHF. The CDR3 coding sequence is TGCAGTGCACCGAGACAGGGAGGGCAGCCCCAGCATTTT.

Only a few counts were recorded for this clonotype. The chain links TRBV12-3 or TRBV12-4 to TRBJ1-2, with TRBD1 matching over 7 bases. Trimming removed 6 bases from V and 10 bases from J; junction bases left unmatched: 17. The CDR3 covers 15 residues. DNA of the CDR3: TGTGCCAGCAGATCCACCAACCAGGGGGTTTTTGACTACACCTTC. Translating it yields CASRSTNQGVFDYTF.

This clonotype was counted only a few times. The chain carries TRBV28 and TRBJ2-1; weak D call: TRBD1 (5 bases). The CDR3 sequence is 16 residues long. Germline V gives CDR1 MDHEN, CDR2 SYDVKM. The V and J ends lost 4 bases and 7 bases respectively, with 20 bases between them. CDR3 region: CASSSPRTKVGNEQFF. The CDR3 nucleotides read TGTGCCAGCAGTTCGCCCCGGACAAAGGTGGGGAATGAGCAGTTCTTC.

This clonotype was counted a few times. The genes are TRBV20-1 and TRBJ1-2; the match to TRBD1 covers 7 bases. This CDR3 is 12 amino acids long. The junction had 7 bases not matched to a gene; V was cut back by 4 bases and J by 8 bases. Looked up from germline, CDR1 is DFQATT and CDR2 is SNEGSKA (reference sequence). This CDR3 is CSATRGLEGYTF. Written as DNA, the CDR3 is TGCAGTGCTACTAGGGGGCTAGAAGGCTACACCTTC.

This clonotype appeared a few times. The rearrangement links TRBV27 to TRBJ2-3; D is unclear. Between the trimmed V and J ends, which lost 2 bases and 4 bases, there was a span of 7 bases. The CDR3 length is 13 residues. CDR1 is MNHEY, CDR2 SMNVEV, per germline (reference sequence). The CDR3 sequence is CASSLMGPDTQYF. CDR3 bases: TGTGCCAGCAGTTTAATGGGTCCAGATACGCAGTATTTT.